This record looks at one TCR beta chain sequence and its context. The sample belongs to a study of PD-1 blockade in classical Hodgkin lymphoma. On the study more broadly: Nivolumab was administered to patients intravenously at 3 mg/kg every 2 weeks.

CDR3 size: 17 residues. Germline CDR1 is MNHGY and CDR2 is SAAAGT. V shed 0 bases and J shed 6 bases, with 15 bases lying between them. Each patient relapsed following autologous stem cell transplantation, and prior brentuximab vedotin exposure differed. Measured with immunoSEQ multiplex PCR; TCRdb has only the in-frame clones, and not every one. The repertoire includes about 30,000 clones, approximately 70% of them detected once, and nearly 15% sits in the top ten. The genes are TRBV6-8 and TRBJ1-6, with a tentative D call TRBD1 (5 bases). This sequence was found in a human donor with classical Hodgkin lymphoma. Sample: peripheral blood mononuclear cells (PBMCs), taken before the second cycle of nivolumab. This chain's CDR3 is CASSYSTRAPGNSPLHF. CDR3 bases: TGTGCCAGCAGTTACTCGACCAGGGCCCCCGGTAATTCACCCCTCCACTTT.